This TCR beta chain was observed in a study of blood T cell repertoires in COVID-19. Whole-study context: From the United States, Italy and Spain came samples of acute and convalescent COVID-19. PBMCs, B-cell-depleted T cells, or T cells were the source of the cDNA or gDNA that made up the material.

As processed by the authors: How many nucleated cells were present was estimated from reference gene primer amplification. TCRdb's copy holds only in-frame clones and misses some; the assay was immunoSEQ multiplex PCR. V, J and clone size are taken as reported in that table, and D and trimming were inferred from the DNA itself. The sample lists 250,000 to 300,000 clones; around nine tenths were seen once. A single count supports this clone. The CDR3 length is 18 residues. Per germline, CDR1 MGHRA and CDR2 YSYEKL. Unmatched junction bases numbered 15, after V lost 0 bases and J lost 6 bases. The receptor was derived from a woman in her twenties or thirties with COVID-19, enrolled during active disease. The sequenced sample was peripheral blood. The V gene is TRBV4-1, the J gene TRBJ2-7; 9 nucleotides agree with TRBD1. The CDR3 nucleotides are TGCGCCAGCAGCCAAGAGGTGGAGGACAGGGGTGGATCTACCGAGCAGTACTTC. Translating gives CASSQEVEDRGGSTEQYF.